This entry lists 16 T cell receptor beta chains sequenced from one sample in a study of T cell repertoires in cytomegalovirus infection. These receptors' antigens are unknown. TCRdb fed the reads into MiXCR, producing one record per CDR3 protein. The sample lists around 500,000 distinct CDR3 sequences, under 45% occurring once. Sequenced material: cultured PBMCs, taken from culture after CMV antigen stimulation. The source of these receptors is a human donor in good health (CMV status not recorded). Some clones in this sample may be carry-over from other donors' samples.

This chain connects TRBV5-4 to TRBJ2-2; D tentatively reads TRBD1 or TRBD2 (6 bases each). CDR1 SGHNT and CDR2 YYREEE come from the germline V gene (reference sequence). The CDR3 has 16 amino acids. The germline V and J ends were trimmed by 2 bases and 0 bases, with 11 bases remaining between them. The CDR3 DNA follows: TGTGCCAGCAGCTTTCCGGGGGCGTCGAACACCGGGGAGCTGTTTTTT. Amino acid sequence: CASSFPGASNTGELFF.

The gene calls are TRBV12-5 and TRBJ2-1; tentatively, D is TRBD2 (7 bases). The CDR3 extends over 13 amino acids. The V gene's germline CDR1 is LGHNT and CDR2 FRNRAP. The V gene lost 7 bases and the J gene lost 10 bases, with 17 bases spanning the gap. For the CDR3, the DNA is TGTGCTAGTGCCCAAAGGGGGGGCCGCGAGCAGTTCTTC. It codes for CASAQRGGREQFF.

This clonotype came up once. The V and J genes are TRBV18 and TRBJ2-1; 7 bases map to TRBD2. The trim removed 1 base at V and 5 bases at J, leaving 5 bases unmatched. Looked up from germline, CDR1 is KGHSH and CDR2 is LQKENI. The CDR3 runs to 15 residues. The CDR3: CASSPREGLNNEQFF. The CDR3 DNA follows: TGTGCCAGCTCACCACGGGAGGGCCTGAACAATGAGCAGTTCTTC.

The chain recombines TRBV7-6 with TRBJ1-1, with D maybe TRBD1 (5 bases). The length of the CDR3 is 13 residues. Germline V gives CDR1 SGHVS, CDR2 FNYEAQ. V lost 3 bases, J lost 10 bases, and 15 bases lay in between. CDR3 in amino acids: CASSFSTSGGAFF. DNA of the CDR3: TGTGCCAGCAGCTTCTCCACTTCCGGGGGAGCTTTCTTT.

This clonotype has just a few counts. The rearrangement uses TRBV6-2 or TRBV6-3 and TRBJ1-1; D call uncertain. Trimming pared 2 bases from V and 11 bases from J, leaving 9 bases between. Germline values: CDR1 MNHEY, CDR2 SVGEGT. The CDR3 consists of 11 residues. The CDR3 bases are TGTGCCAGCAGTTACAGCATCAGGGCTTTCTTT. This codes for CASSYSIRAFF.

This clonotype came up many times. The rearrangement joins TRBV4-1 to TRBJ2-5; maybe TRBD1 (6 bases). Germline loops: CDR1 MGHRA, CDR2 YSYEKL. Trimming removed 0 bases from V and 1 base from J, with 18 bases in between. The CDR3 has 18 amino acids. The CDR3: CASSQEWQGMGIQETQYF. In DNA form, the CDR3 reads TGCGCCAGCAGCCAAGAGTGGCAGGGGATGGGGATCCAAGAGACCCAGTACTTC.

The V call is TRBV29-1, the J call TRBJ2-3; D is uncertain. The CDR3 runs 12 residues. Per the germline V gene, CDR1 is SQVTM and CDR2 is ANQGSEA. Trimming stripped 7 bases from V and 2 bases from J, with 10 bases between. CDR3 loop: CSAHAPTDTQYF. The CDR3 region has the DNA TGCAGCGCCCACGCCCCCACAGATACGCAGTATTTT.

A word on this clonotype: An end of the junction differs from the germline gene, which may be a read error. The DNA of the CDR3 is TGTGCCATCAGTGAGTCTTCGGACAGGGAGCCCTTGGATTTT. It specifies CAISESSDREPLDF. V usage is TRBV10-3 and J usage is TRBJ1-3, with TRBD1 matching over 8 bases. CDR3 size: 14 residues. The germline CDR1 and CDR2 sequences are ENHRY and SYGVKD.

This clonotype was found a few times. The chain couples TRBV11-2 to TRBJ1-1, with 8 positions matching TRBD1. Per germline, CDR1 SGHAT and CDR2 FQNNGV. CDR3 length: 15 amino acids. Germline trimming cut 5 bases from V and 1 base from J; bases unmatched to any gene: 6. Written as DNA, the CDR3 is TGTGCCAGCAGCGACATCGGGACAGGGAACACTGAAGCTTTCTTT. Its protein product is CASSDIGTGNTEAFF.

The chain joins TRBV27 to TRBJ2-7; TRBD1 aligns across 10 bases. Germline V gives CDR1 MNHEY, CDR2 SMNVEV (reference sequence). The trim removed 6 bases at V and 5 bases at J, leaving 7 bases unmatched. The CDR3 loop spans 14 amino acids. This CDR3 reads CASRPGQGFHEQYF. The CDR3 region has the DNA TGTGCCAGCAGGCCGGGACAGGGGTTCCACGAGCAGTACTTC.

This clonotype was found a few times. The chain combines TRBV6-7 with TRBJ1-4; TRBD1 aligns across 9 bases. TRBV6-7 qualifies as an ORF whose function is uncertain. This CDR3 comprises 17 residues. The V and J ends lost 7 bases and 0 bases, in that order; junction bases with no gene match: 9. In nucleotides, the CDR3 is TGTGCCAGCACCAACCGGGACAGGGATGCAACTAATGAAAAACTGTTTTTT. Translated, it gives CASTNRDRDATNEKLFF.

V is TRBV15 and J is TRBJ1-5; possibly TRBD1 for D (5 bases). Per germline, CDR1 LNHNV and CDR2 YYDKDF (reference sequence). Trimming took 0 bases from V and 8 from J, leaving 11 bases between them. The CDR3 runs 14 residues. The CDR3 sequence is CATSRDRQLEPQHF. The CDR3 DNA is TGTGCCACCAGCAGAGATCGACAGTTAGAGCCCCAGCATTTT.

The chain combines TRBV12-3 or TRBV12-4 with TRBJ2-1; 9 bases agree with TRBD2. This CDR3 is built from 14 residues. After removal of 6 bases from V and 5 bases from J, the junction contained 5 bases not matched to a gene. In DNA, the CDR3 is TGTGCCAGCAGCCCCCGACTAGCGGACAATGAGCAGTTCTTC. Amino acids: CASSPRLADNEQFF.

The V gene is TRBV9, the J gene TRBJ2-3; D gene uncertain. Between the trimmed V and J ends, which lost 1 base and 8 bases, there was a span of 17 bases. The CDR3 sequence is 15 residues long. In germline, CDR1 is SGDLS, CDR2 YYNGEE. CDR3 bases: TGTGCCAGCAGCGTAAGGGCCGGTAGTGGTGTTACGCAGTATTTT. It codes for CASSVRAGSGVTQYF.

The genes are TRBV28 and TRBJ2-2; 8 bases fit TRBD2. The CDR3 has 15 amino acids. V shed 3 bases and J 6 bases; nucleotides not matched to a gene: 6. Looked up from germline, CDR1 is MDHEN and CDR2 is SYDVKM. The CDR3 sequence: CASSFVAGGSGELFF. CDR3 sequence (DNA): TGTGCCAGCAGTTTCGTGGCGGGAGGTTCCGGGGAGCTGTTTTTT.

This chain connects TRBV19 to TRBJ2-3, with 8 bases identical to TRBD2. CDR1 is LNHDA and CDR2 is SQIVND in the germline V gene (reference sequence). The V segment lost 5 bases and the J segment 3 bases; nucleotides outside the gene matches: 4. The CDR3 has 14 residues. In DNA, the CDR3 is TGTGCCAGTAGTCCCGGGACTAGAACAGATACGCAGTATTTT. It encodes CASSPGTRTDTQYF.